The next 18 T cell receptor beta chains were all read from a single sample in a study of molecular identifiers for immune sequencing clone quantification. Each CDR3 protein gets one entry after TCRdb re-called the PCR reads with MiXCR. The data contain approximately 320,000 distinct CDR3 sequences, under 25% of them singletons. The sample comprised naive CD8+ T cells from blood, with Jurkat cell RNA spiked in. The subset was: FACS-sorted CD8+CD4-CCR7+CD45RA+ naive T cells. The receptors shown here come from a human donor in good health. Some libraries in this study had Jurkat cell RNA spiked in.

This clonotype came up many times. The chain couples TRBV20-1 to TRBJ2-7, with D perhaps matching TRBD2 (6 bases). The V end was cut by 0 bases, the J end by 0 bases, with 18 bases between. CDR1 DFQATT and CDR2 SNEGSKA come from the germline V gene (reference sequence). The CDR3 length is 17 residues. The CDR3 sequence is CSARDLWRGTSSYEQYF. For the CDR3, the DNA is TGCAGTGCTAGAGATCTGTGGCGGGGAACTAGCTCCTACGAGCAGTACTTC.

This clonotype was recorded a few times. DNA of the CDR3: TGCAGCGTTATAGGACAGGGTATGAACACTGAAGCTTTCTTT. This gives the protein CSVIGQGMNTEAFF. The rearrangement links TRBV29-1 to TRBJ1-1, with 8 bases identical to TRBD1. The germline V gene encodes CDR1 SQVTM and CDR2 ANQGSEA. This CDR3 is built from 14 residues. After removal of 5 bases from V and 0 bases from J, the junction contained 5 bases not matched to a gene.

The rearrangement uses TRBV7-9 and TRBJ2-3; 9 nucleotides agree with TRBD1. Germline values: CDR1 SEHNR, CDR2 FQNEAQ (reference sequence). J was trimmed by 2 bases and V by 4 bases; bases with no gene match: 7. The length of the CDR3 is 16 residues. The CDR3 DNA is TGTGCCAGCAGCTCGCACCGGGACAGGGTCACAGATACGCAGTATTTT. This codes for CASSSHRDRVTDTQYF.

This rearrangement joins TRBV30 to TRBJ1-1; D may be TRBD1 (5 bases). This CDR3 region has 11 residues. Between the trimmed V and J ends, which lost 4 bases and 14 bases, there was a span of 17 bases. Germline assignment: CDR1 GTSNPN and CDR2 SVGIG (reference sequence). CDR3 sequence: CAWKGVQEVFF. The DNA of the CDR3 is TGTGCCTGGAAAGGGGTTCAAGAAGTCTTCTTT.

This clonotype has at least ten counts. This chain connects TRBV6-2 or TRBV6-3 to TRBJ2-5; no clear D. CDR3 length equals 14 residues. The germline V gene encodes CDR1 MNHEY and CDR2 SVGEGT. V lost 8 bases to trimming and J lost 4 bases, with 17 bases between them. This CDR3 reads CASGRNVEAETQYF. The CDR3, as DNA: TGTGCCAGCGGACGGAATGTAGAGGCAGAGACCCAGTACTTC.

There are a few counts of this clonotype. The chain is built from TRBV5-6 and TRBJ2-5; D is undetermined. The V end lost 2 bases, the J end lost 1 base, and 12 bases lay between the germline ends. The CDR3 has 15 amino acids. Germline V lookup: CDR1 SGHDT, CDR2 YYEEEE. CDR3 loop: CASSLLPETQETQYF. The CDR3 coding sequence is TGTGCCAGCAGCTTACTCCCGGAGACCCAAGAGACCCAGTACTTC.

Points on this clonotype: Just one base apart from a much larger clone, this may be a read error. The conserved phenylalanine or tryptophan normally closing the CDR3 is absent here, so this likely arose from a read error. This sequence joins TRBV5-4 and TRBJ1-4, with TRBD1 matching 10 bases. The CDR3 consists of 16 residues. Germline-derived CDR1 and CDR2 are SGHNT and YYREEE (reference sequence). Trimming took 9 bases from V and 0 from J; bases not matched to a gene: 8. CDR3 coding DNA: TGTGCCAAGACCGGACAGGGGGATTCAACTAATGAAAAACTGTTTCTT. The encoded protein is CAKTGQGDSTNEKLFL.

This clonotype was seen repeatedly, ten times or more. V gene TRBV12-3 or TRBV12-4 combines with J gene TRBJ2-5; TRBD2 aligns across 8 bases. V lost 4 bases to trimming and J lost 4 bases; unmatched junction nucleotides: 8. CDR3 length equals 15 residues. The CDR3 region is CASSSAAGGGETQYF. CDR3 nucleotide sequence: TGTGCCAGCAGTTCCGCCGCGGGGGGAGGAGAGACCCAGTACTTC.

On this clonotype itself: One end of the junction does not line up with germline, which may come from a read error. The chain has TRBV4-2 and TRBJ1-6; D is unclear. CDR1 is LGHNA, CDR2 YNFKEQ, per germline. The CDR3 totals 12 residues. The CDR3 nucleotides read TGTGCCGGCAGCCCCCCGGGCTCCCCCCTCCACTTT. Protein product: CAGSPPGSPLHF.

The V call is TRBV6-5, the J call TRBJ2-2; D is undetermined. V was trimmed by 8 bases and J by 5 bases, leaving 15 bases between them. Germline lookup yields CDR1 MNHEY and CDR2 SVGAGI. The CDR3 sequence is 14 residues long. The CDR3 sequence: CASHVYRGTGELFF. The CDR3 DNA follows: TGTGCCAGCCATGTGTATCGTGGGACCGGGGAGCTGTTTTTT.

This clonotype was observed a few times. The CDR3 protein is CASSQDITVAGYTF. CDR3 sequence (DNA): TGCGCCAGCAGCCAAGATATAACAGTAGCCGGCTACACCTTC. The rearrangement uses TRBV4-3 and TRBJ1-2; the D is unclear. This CDR3 is 14 amino acids long. V was trimmed by 0 bases and J by 8 bases, leaving 13 bases between them. Germline CDR1 reads LGHNA; CDR2 reads YSLEER.

This rearrangement joins TRBV5-5 to TRBJ2-2, with 10 bases that match TRBD1. The J segment lost 10 bases and the V segment lost 0 bases, leaving 9 bases of the junction unmatched. The germline gives CDR1 SGHKS, CDR2 YYEKEE (reference sequence). The CDR3 covers 16 residues. In nucleotides, the CDR3 is TGTGCCAGCAGCTTGGCCGCCGGGACAGGGGCTTTGGAGCTGTTTTTT. Protein product: CASSLAAGTGALELFF.

Details on this clonotype: At one of its ends the junction is not consistent with the germline gene, which may arise from a read error. The genes are TRBV7-9 and TRBJ2-5; D is perhaps TRBD1 or TRBD2 (5 bases each). Germline V gene data show CDR1 as SEHNR and CDR2 as FQNEAQ (reference sequence). The CDR3 has 14 amino acids. CDR3 coding DNA: TGTGCCAGCAGCTTCCGGGACGGACAAGAGCCCCAGTACTTC. It encodes CASSFRDGQEPQYF.

This clonotype was recorded many times. V gene TRBV20-1 combines with J gene TRBJ1-2; 8 bases match TRBD1. Looked up from germline, CDR1 is DFQATT and CDR2 is SNEGSKA (reference sequence). This CDR3 is built from 15 residues. V shed 0 bases, J shed 3 bases, and the junction held 6 bases outside the gene matches. CDR3 DNA sequence: TGCAGTGCTAGAGATACAGGGGGGGAAGACTATGGCTACACCTTC. Protein: CSARDTGGEDYGYTF.

In the case of this clonotype: A much bigger clone sits one base away, suggesting this may be a read error. The genes are TRBV7-2 and TRBJ2-3; D is unresolved. The end of the DNA fits TRBJ1-5 better, so the J call may be wrong. From germline, CDR1 is SGHTA and CDR2 FQGNSA. The CDR3 has 15 amino acids. The CDR3 nucleotides read TGTGCCAGCAGCTTACTGGTCGGGAGCACAGATACGCAGCATTTT. This translates into CASSLLVGSTDTQHF.

The rearrangement joins TRBV4-3 to TRBJ2-7; D might be TRBD1 or TRBD2, each matching 5 bases. The CDR3 spans 16 residues. Germline assignment: CDR1 LGHNA and CDR2 YSLEER. Trimming shortened V by 0 bases and J by 3 bases, and 15 bases separated the two germline ends. The CDR3 DNA follows: TGCGCCAGCAGCCAAGATCGGTACGGGGCTAACTACGAGCAGTACTTC. Translation gives CASSQDRYGANYEQYF.

This clonotype was detected a few times. An end of the junction does not agree with germline; a read error may underlie this. The chain employs TRBV30 and TRBJ1-1; 8 bases map to TRBD1. Germline assignment: CDR1 GTSNPN and CDR2 SVGIG (reference sequence). There are 13 residues in the CDR3. The CDR3 sequence is CAWGVTGVTEAFF. The CDR3 DNA reads as TGTGCCTGGGGTGTGACAGGGGTGACTGAAGCTTTCTTT.

The genes are TRBV3-1 and TRBJ2-3; D gene ambiguous. The DNA matches TRBJ1-5 better at its end, which makes the J call doubtful. This CDR3 comprises 14 residues. Germline V gene sequence: CDR1 LGHDT, CDR2 YNNKEL (reference sequence). The CDR3 is CASSQDPSVDTQHF. The CDR3 DNA follows: TGTGCCAGCAGCCAAGACCCCTCCGTCGATACGCAGCATTTT.